These 11 T cell receptor beta chains originate from one sample sequenced in a study of T cell responses to AZD1222 COVID-19 vaccine. The data were produced by immunoSEQ multiplex PCR, yet TCRdb's version contains in-frame clones alone and is incomplete. The sample lists about 150,000 clones, less than 95% occurring once. Sequenced here: peripheral blood, sampled on day 0 of AZD1222 vaccination. Receptor source: an adult in good health.

The chain uses TRBV6-5 and TRBJ2-7, with D maybe TRBD2 (5 bases). CDR1 is MNHEY and CDR2 is SVGAGI in the germline V gene. There are 15 residues in the CDR3. V gave up 0 bases and J gave up 7 bases, with 16 bases separating them. Written as DNA, the CDR3 is TGTGCCAGCAGTTACTCGACACCCAGGACGGGGGAGCAGTACTTC. It yields the protein CASSYSTPRTGEQYF.

The chain combines TRBV19 with TRBJ1-2; D is ambiguous. V dropped 1 base and J dropped 4 bases, with 13 bases sitting between them. Germline CDR1 and CDR2: LNHDA and SQIVND (reference sequence). The CDR3 covers 15 residues. CDR3 residues: CASSIALGSLYGYTF. In DNA, the CDR3 is TGTGCCAGTAGTATAGCTCTGGGCAGCCTCTATGGCTACACCTTC.

The J gene is TRBJ1-2, the V gene TRBV5-6; 8 positions agree with TRBD1. The CDR3 loop spans 14 amino acids. V gave up 5 bases and J gave up 5 bases; unmatched junction bases: 8. CDR1 and CDR2 (germline): SGHDT, YYEEEE. The CDR3 spells CASSLAGTGYGYTF. CDR3 coding DNA: TGTGCCAGCAGTCTGGCCGGGACAGGATATGGCTACACCTTC.

The chain has TRBV18 and TRBJ2-3, with D possibly matching TRBD2 (6 bases). The CDR3 runs 15 residues. V shed 0 bases and J shed 2 bases, with 9 bases lying between them. Germline values: CDR1 KGHSH, CDR2 LQKENI. The chain's CDR3 is CASSPPGGATDTQYF. The CDR3 DNA is TGTGCCAGCTCACCACCGGGAGGAGCCACAGATACGCAGTATTTT.

The chain recombines TRBV19 with TRBJ2-3; 8 bases are shared with TRBD2. The CDR3 has 15 residues. Germline assignment: CDR1 LNHDA and CDR2 SQIVND (reference sequence). V was clipped by 5 bases and J by 0 bases; unmatched bases: 4. Written as DNA, the CDR3 is TGTGCCAGTAGTTTCGGGGGGGGTAGCACAGATACGCAGTATTTT. Translation: CASSFGGGSTDTQYF. The full variable domain, its missing parts supplied by reference TRBV19 and TRBJ2-3, is DGGITQSPKYLFRKEGQNVTLSCEQNLNHDAMYWYRQDPGQGLRLIYYSQIVNDFQKGDIAEGYSVSREKKESFPLTVTSAQKNPTAFYLCASSFGGGSTDTQYFGPGTRLTVL.

V usage is TRBV24-1 and J usage is TRBJ1-2; TRBD1 matches at 11 bases. The V gene's germline CDR1 is KGHDR and CDR2 SFDVKD. V lost 4 bases to trimming and J lost 4 bases; unmatched junction nucleotides: 10. The CDR3 has 17 residues. The CDR3 sequence is CATSDGGWTGGIYGYTF. CDR3 bases: TGTGCCACCAGTGACGGCGGATGGACAGGGGGCATCTATGGCTACACCTTC.

The V gene is TRBV9, the J gene TRBJ2-3; TRBD1 is a possible D gene (5 bases). The germline CDR1 and CDR2 sequences are SGDLS and YYNGEE. This CDR3 region has 15 residues. V lost 0 bases and J 4 bases, leaving 12 bases between the germline ends. CDR3 nucleotide sequence: TGTGCCAGCAGCGTAGGCGGCCAAGGGGCAGATACGCAGTATTTT. Translating gives CASSVGGQGADTQYF.

The chain couples TRBV24-1 to TRBJ2-2, with 9 bases aligning to TRBD2. Losses at the gene ends were 1 base for V and 5 bases for J; bases not matched to a gene: 4. CDR3 length: 16 residues. Germline V gene lookup returns CDR1 KGHDR and CDR2 SFDVKD. The CDR3 reads CATSDFSGSGTGELFF. The CDR3 DNA follows: TGTGCCACCAGTGATTTTAGCGGGAGCGGAACCGGGGAGCTGTTTTTT.

The V gene is TRBV29-1, the J gene TRBJ2-1; a possible D gene is TRBD2 (5 bases). With 7 bases removed from V and 8 bases from J, the gap between germline ends came to 18 bases. Looked up from germline, CDR1 is SQVTM and CDR2 is ANQGSEA. The CDR3 totals 13 residues. In DNA, the CDR3 is TGCAGCGGCCGCCGACTACCTACGGATGAGCAGTTCTTC. As protein: CSGRRLPTDEQFF.

This clone has just one count. The CDR3 bases are TGTGCCAGCAGCTTGGGACTAGGTTTGGAGACCCAGTACTTC. The encoded protein is CASSLGLGLETQYF. The chain carries TRBV5-8 and TRBJ2-5; the D gene is possibly TRBD2 (6 bases). The CDR3 length is 14 residues. Germline V gives CDR1 SGHTS, CDR2 YDEGEE. The V end was cut by 0 bases, the J end by 5 bases, with 11 bases between.

The CDR3 is CASSIGLAEYYEQYF. In DNA form, the CDR3 reads TGTGCCAGTAGTATCGGACTAGCGGAATACTACGAGCAGTACTTC. V is TRBV19 and J is TRBJ2-7, with 10 bases identical to TRBD2. Germline CDR1 LNHDA, CDR2 SQIVND (reference sequence). The CDR3 consists of 15 residues. J was trimmed by 3 bases and V by 3 bases; bases with no gene match: 5.